The entry that follows covers one T cell receptor (beta chain) sequence. Repertoires were generated with immunoSEQ multiplex PCR, while TCRdb's copy carries only in-frame clones and drops some. The sample holds about 160,000 clones, more than 85% seen once. Losses at the gene ends were 3 bases for V and 4 bases for J; bases not matched to a gene: 4. The germline CDR1 and CDR2 sequences are WSHSY and SAAADI. CDR3 length: 14 amino acids. These data originate in a study of blood T cell repertoires in COVID-19. Grouping used clinical history reported by participants in a survey and questionnaire. Sequencing used PBMCs or T cells enriched from blood (not recorded which). This chain joins TRBV10-2 and TRBJ2-7, with 9 bases fitting TRBD2. The sequence came from a woman between 45 and 65 years old who had recovered from COVID-19. CDR3 sequence (DNA): TGCGCCAGCAGTGACGCGGGAGGGAGTTACGAGCAGTACTTC. Amino acids: CASSDAGGSYEQYF.